This TCR beta chain was documented in a study of blood T cells in healthy people across ages. Study-wide points: Measured against age, TCR beta diversity per million T cells decreased in a roughly linear manner.

Each individual donor underwent a draw of about 11 milliliters of peripheral blood. Every sample yielded at least 6 million isolated PBMCs. A second PCR of roughly 7 to 11 cycles used a sample-barcoded 5' primer and a J-beta primer mix. Carrying 12 random nucleotides, a template-switch adaptor labeled each individual cDNA molecule. TCRdb ran MiXCR on the 5' RACE reads and lists one entry per CDR3 protein. The sample yields roughly 1,800,000 distinct CDR3 sequences, 49% seen once. This clonotype showed up many times. Its matching antigen is unknown. The CDR3 has 14 residues. Germline V lookup: CDR1 SQVTM, CDR2 ANQGSEA. With 4 bases clipped from V and 0 bases from J, the junction kept 3 bases outside the gene matches.

The TCR comes from a middle-aged woman in good health. Specimen: blood. J is TRBJ2-1 and V is TRBV29-1; 7 bases match TRBD2. CDR3 nucleotide sequence: TGCAGCGTTGGGGGGGGGGGCTCCTACAATGAGCAGTTCTTC. This translates into CSVGGGGSYNEQFF.